The clone carrying this TCR beta chain was picked up one time. Its antigen is undetermined. The CDR3 is 16 amino acids. Per the germline V gene, CDR1 is SGHAT and CDR2 is FQNNGV. The V and J ends lost 4 bases and 6 bases, in that order; junction bases with no gene match: 11. Primers: 60 Vbeta forward and 13 Jbeta reverse. Method: immunoSEQ multiplex PCR; TCRdb's copy keeps in-frame clones and lacks some. This sample has approximately 190,000 clones, with approximately 70% found just once. The sample originates from a study of cytomegalovirus exposure and HLA in healthy donors. Study-wide findings and caveats: Serostatus for CMV was the only available immune exposure information.

Sequenced material: PBMCs. This rearrangement joins TRBV11-2 to TRBJ2-1; 8 bases map to TRBD2. This TCR derives from a man aged 35-49 years in good health and CMV-seropositive. The CDR3 protein is CASSSSAGAPLNEQFF. As DNA, the CDR3 is TGTGCCAGCAGCTCCTCAGCGGGGGCACCCCTCAATGAGCAGTTCTTC.